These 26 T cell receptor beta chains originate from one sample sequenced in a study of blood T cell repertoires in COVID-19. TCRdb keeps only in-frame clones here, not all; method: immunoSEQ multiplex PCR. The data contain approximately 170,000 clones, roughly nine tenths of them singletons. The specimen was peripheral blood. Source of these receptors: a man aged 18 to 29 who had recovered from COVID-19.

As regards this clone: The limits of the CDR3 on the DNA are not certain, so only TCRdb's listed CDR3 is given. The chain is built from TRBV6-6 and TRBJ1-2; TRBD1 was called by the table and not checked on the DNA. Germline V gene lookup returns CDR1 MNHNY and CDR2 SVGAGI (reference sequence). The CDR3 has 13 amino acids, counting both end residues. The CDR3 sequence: CASILGHNYGYTF.

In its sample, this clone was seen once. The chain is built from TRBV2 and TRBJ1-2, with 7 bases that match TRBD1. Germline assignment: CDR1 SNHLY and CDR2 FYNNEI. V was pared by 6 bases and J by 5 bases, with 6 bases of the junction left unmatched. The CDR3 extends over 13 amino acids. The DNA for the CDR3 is TGTGCCAGCAGAAACAGGGGAAGATATGGCTACACCTTC. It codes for CASRNRGRYGYTF.

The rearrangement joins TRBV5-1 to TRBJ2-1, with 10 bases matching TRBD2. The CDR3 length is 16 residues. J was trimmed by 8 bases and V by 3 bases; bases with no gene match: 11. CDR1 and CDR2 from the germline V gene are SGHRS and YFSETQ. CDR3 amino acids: CASSWGTSGISDEQFF. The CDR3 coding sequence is TGCGCCAGCAGCTGGGGTACTAGCGGGATTTCCGATGAGCAGTTCTTC.

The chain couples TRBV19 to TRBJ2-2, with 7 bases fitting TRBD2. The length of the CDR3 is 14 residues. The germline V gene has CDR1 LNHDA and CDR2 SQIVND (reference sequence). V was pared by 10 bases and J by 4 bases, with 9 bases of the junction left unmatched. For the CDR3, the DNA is TGTGCCACGGGTCGGGAGGATATCACCGGGGAGCTGTTTTTT. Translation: CATGREDITGELFF.

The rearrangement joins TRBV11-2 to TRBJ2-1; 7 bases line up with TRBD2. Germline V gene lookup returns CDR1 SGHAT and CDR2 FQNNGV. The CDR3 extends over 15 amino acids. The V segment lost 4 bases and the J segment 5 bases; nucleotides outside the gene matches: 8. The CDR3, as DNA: TGTGCCAGCAGCTCCCAGCGGGACGTCGACAATGAGCAGTTCTTC. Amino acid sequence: CASSSQRDVDNEQFF.

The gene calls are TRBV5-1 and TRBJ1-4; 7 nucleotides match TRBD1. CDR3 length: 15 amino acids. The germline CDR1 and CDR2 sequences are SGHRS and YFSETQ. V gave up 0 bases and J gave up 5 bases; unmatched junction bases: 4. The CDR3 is CASSLGDRGNEKLFF. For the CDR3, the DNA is TGCGCCAGCAGCTTGGGGGACAGAGGAAATGAAAAACTGTTTTTT.

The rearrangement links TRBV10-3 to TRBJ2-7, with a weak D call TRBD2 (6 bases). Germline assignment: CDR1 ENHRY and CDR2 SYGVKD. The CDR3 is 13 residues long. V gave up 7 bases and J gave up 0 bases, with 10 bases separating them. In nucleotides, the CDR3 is TGTGCCATCACCCCCGGGGGCTCCTACGAGCAGTACTTC. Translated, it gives CAITPGGSYEQYF.

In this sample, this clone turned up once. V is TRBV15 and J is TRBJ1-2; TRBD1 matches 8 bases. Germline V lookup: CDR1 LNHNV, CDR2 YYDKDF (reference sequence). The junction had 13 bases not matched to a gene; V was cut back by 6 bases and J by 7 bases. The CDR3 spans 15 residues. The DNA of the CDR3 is TGTGCCACCAGAGCGGGACAGGCACTTTTCTCTGGCTACACCTTC. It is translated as CATRAGQALFSGYTF.

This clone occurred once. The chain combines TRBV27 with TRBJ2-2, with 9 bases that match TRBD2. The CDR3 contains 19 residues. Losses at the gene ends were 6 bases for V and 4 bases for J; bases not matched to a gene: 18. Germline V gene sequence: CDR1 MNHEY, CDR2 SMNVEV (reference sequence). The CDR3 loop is CASSPRGGLANFPTGELFF. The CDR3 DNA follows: TGTGCCAGCAGCCCGAGGGGGGGACTAGCTAATTTTCCCACCGGGGAGCTGTTTTTT.

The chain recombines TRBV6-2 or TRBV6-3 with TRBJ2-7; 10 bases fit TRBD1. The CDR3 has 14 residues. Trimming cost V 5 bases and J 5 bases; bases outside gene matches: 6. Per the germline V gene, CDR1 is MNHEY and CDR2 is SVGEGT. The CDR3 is CASSRGDRGNEQYF. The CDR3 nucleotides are TGTGCCAGCAGTAGGGGGGACAGGGGCAACGAGCAGTACTTC.

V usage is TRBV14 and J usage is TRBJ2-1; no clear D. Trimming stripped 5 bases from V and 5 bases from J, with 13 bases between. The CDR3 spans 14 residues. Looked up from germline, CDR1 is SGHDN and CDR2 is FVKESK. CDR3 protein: CASSNYRRNNEQFF. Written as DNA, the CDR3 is TGTGCCAGCAGCAACTACCGAAGAAACAATGAGCAGTTCTTC.

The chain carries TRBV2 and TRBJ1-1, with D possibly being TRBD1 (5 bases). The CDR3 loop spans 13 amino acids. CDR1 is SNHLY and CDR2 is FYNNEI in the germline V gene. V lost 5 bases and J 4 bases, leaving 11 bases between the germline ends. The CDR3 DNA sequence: TGTGCCAGCAGTCAGGGAATCGGCACTGAAGCTTTCTTT. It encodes CASSQGIGTEAFF.

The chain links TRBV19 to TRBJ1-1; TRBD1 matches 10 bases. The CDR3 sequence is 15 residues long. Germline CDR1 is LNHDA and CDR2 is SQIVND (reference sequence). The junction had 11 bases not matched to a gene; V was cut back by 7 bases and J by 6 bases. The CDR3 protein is CASKPRDRGFPEAFF. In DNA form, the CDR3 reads TGTGCCAGTAAACCCCGGGACAGGGGATTTCCTGAAGCTTTCTTT.

As DNA, the CDR3 is TGTGCCAGTAGTATAATAGCGGGAGGGGTAAATGAGCAGTTCTTC. This sequence encodes CASSIIAGGVNEQFF. The chain combines TRBV19 with TRBJ2-1; 11 bases align to TRBD2. The length of the CDR3 is 15 residues. Per germline, CDR1 LNHDA and CDR2 SQIVND (reference sequence). With V trimmed by 2 bases and J by 7 bases, 4 bases remained unmatched.

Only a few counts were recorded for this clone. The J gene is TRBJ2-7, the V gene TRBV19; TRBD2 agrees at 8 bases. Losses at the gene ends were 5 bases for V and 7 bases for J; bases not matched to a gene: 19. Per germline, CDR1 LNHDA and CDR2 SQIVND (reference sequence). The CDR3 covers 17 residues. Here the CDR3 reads CASSQWTRTGGPGEQYF. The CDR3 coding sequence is TGTGCCAGTAGTCAATGGACTAGAACGGGAGGGCCGGGAGAGCAGTACTTC.

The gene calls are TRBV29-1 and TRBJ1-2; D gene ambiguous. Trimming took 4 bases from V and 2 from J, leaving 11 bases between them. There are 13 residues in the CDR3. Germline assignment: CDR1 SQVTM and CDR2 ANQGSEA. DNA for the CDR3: TGCAGCGTTGTAAGGCAGGCAAACTATGGCTACACCTTC. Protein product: CSVVRQANYGYTF.

This chain's CDR3 is CASSLGGLLSSYNEQFF. The CDR3 region has the DNA TGTGCCAGCAGCTTGGGTGGACTTCTTAGCTCCTACAATGAGCAGTTCTTC. The rearrangement uses TRBV11-3 and TRBJ2-1, with D possibly TRBD2 on 5 matching bases. CDR3 length equals 17 residues. Deletions cut 3 bases from V and 0 bases from J, with 15 bases between. CDR1 and CDR2 (germline): SGHNT, YENEEA.

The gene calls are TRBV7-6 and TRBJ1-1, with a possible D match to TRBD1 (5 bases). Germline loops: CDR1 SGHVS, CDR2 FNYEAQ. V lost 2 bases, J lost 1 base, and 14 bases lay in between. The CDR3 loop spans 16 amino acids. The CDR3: CASSLMGGGGNTEAFF. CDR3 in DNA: TGTGCCAGCAGCTTAATGGGGGGAGGCGGGAACACTGAAGCTTTCTTT.

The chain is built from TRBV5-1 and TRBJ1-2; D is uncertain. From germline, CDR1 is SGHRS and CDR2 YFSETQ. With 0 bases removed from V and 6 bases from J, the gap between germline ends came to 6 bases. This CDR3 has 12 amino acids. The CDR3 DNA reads TGCGCCAGCAGCTTGGCCACGGATGGCTACACCTTC. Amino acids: CASSLATDGYTF.

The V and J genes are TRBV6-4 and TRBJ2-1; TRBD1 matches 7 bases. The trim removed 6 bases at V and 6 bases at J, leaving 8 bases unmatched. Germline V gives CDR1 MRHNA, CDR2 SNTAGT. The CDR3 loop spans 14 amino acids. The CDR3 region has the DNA TGTGCCAGCAGCGAATACAGGGGTAGCAATGAGCAGTTCTTC. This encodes CASSEYRGSNEQFF.

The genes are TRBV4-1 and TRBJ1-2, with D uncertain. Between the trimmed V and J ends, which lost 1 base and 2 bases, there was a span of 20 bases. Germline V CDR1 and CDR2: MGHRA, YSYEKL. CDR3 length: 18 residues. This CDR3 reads CASSQALFGVSRNYGYTF. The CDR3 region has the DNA TGCGCCAGCAGCCAAGCACTCTTCGGTGTTTCCCGGAACTATGGCTACACCTTC.

CDR3 amino acids: CASSLGGPNTEAFF. The CDR3 DNA sequence: TGTGCCAGCAGCTTGGGAGGCCCGAACACTGAAGCTTTCTTT. The chain joins TRBV13 to TRBJ1-1; D is ambiguous. The CDR3 totals 14 residues. Germline CDR1 and CDR2: PRHDT and FYEKMQ (reference sequence). The V and J ends lost 3 bases and 1 base respectively, with 9 bases between them.

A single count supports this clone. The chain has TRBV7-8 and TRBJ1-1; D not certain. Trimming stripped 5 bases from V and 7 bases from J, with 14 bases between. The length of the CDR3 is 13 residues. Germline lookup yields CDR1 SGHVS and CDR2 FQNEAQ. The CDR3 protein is CASSPRSRLEAFF. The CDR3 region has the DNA TGTGCCAGCAGCCCCCGGAGCCGGCTTGAAGCTTTCTTT.

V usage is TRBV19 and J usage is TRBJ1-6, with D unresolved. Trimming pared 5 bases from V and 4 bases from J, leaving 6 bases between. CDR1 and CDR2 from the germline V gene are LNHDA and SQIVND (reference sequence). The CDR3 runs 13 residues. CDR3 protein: CASSQIYNSPLHF. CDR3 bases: TGTGCCAGTAGTCAGATATATAATTCACCCCTCCACTTT.

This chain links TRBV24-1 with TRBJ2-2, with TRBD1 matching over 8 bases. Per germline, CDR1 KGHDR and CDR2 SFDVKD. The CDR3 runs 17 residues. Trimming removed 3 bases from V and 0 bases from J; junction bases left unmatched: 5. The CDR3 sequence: CATSDAPGQANTGELFF. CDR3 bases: TGTGCCACCAGTGATGCCCCGGGACAGGCGAACACCGGGGAGCTGTTTTTT.

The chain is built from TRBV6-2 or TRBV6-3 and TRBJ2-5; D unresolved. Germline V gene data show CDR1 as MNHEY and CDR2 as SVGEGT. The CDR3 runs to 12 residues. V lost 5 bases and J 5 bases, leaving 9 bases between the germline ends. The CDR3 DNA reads TGTGCCAGCAGTCTAGGAGTTGAGACCCAGTACTTC. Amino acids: CASSLGVETQYF.